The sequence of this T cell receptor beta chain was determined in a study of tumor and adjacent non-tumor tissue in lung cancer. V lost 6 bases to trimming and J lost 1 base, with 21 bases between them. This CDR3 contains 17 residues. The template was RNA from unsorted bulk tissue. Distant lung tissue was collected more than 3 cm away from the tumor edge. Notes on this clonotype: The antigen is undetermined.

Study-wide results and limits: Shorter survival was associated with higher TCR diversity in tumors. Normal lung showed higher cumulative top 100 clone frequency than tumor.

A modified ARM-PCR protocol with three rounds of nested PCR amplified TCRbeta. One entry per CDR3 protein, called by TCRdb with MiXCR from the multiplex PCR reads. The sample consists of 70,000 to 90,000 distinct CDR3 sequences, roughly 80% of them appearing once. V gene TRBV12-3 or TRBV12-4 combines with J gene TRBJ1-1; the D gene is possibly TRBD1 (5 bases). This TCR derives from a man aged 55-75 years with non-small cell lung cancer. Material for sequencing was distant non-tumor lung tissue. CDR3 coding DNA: TGTGCCAGCAGCATAACTACGGCATGGGGCAGGAACACTGAAGCTTTCTTT. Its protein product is CASSITTAWGRNTEAFF.